This T cell receptor beta chain was sequenced for a study of cytomegalovirus exposure and HLA in healthy donors. Study context: The early release's HLA-typed donors yielded 65 million to 85 million unique TCRs.

Amplification used 60 Vbeta primers and 13 Jbeta primers. Only in-frame clones appear in the TCRdb table, and some are missing; sequencing was by immunoSEQ multiplex PCR. The sample records under 150,000 clones, 70% to 85% being singletons. As concerns this clone: Its antigen remains unknown.

Study-level results: Earlier results showed most TCR beta V segments being productive about 87% or about 30% of the time. TRBV6-2, TRBV6-3 and some other V segments were unresolvable in 87-base-pair reads.

The length of the CDR3 is 14 residues. Per germline, CDR1 SGHAT and CDR2 FQNNGV. After removal of 5 bases from V and 4 bases from J, the junction contained 7 bases not matched to a gene. The sequence derives from a male donor in good health and CMV-seronegative. Material for sequencing was PBMCs. The chain has TRBV11-2 and TRBJ2-7; the match to TRBD1 covers 8 bases. The CDR3 DNA reads TGTGCCAGCAGCCCCCCCGGGACAGGTTACGAGCAGTACTTC. Translation gives CASSPPGTGYEQYF.